A selection of T cell receptor beta chains follows, all from one sample in a study of response to subunit inactivated influenza vaccine. Each CDR3 protein is one row after TCRdb ran MiXCR on the RT-PCR reads. The data show more than 500,000 distinct CDR3 sequences, with around 10% seen just once and approximately 11% held by the top ten. The same data also contributed to another study, on T cells expressing NK-cell markers.

Sequencing used PBMCs from blood, obtained on the day of vaccination. Receptors originate from a man aged 50-60 years who received an inactivated influenza vaccine. Each CDR3 is given with its conserved first and last residue. The order of the fields is D gene, V gene, J gene, CDR3 length, clone size, CDR3 DNA, CDR3 protein. The D gene is left open where the match is weak. Size is stated for part of the rows, as once, few or many counts, or as a class when the clone is expanded.

d_gene: -; v_gene: TRBV12-3/TRBV12-4; j_gene: TRBJ1-1; len: 14; abundance: -; CDR3nt: TGTGCCAGCACCCTAAACAGGGTGAACACTGAAGCTTTCTTT; CDR3aa: CASTLNRVNTEAFF
d_gene: TRBD1; v_gene: TRBV30; j_gene: TRBJ2-7; len: 14; abundance: -; CDR3nt: TGTGCCTGGACCCTCGGACAGGGGGCGGGCGAGCAGTACTTC; CDR3aa: CAWTLGQGAGEQYF
d_gene: -; v_gene: TRBV7-9; j_gene: TRBJ2-1; len: 14; abundance: few; CDR3nt: TGTGCCAGCGGGCGGGACAGTTCCGCCCTTGAGCAGTTCTTC; CDR3aa: CASGRDSSALEQFF
d_gene: -; v_gene: TRBV20-1; j_gene: TRBJ2-7; len: 13; abundance: -; CDR3nt: TGCAGTGCTAGGAGCGGGGACAGCGGCGAGCGGTACTTC; CDR3aa: CSARSGDSGERYF
d_gene: TRBD1; v_gene: TRBV5-1; j_gene: TRBJ2-1; len: 15; abundance: -; CDR3nt: TGCGCCAGCAGCTCGGGACAGGGTTTCTACAATGAGCAGTTCTTC; CDR3aa: CASSSGQGFYNEQFF
d_gene: -; v_gene: TRBV30; j_gene: TRBJ2-7; len: 13; abundance: -; CDR3nt: TGTGCCTGGAGTGAGGGCAGCTCCTACGAGCAGTACTTC; CDR3aa: CAWSEGSSYEQYF
d_gene: -; v_gene: TRBV4-1; j_gene: TRBJ1-1; len: 15; abundance: few; CDR3nt: TGCGCCAGCAGCCAAGCGACATCGGGCCCCACTGAAGCTTTCTTT; CDR3aa: CASSQATSGPTEAFF
d_gene: -; v_gene: TRBV5-6; j_gene: TRBJ2-1; len: 15; abundance: few; CDR3nt: TGTGCCAGCAGCTTGGGTCACCCCTTATACAATGAGCAGTTCTTC; CDR3aa: CASSLGHPLYNEQFF
d_gene: TRBD2; v_gene: TRBV7-2; j_gene: TRBJ2-7; len: 18; abundance: -; CDR3nt: TGTGCCAGCAGCTTAGCCCGACTAGCGGGAGTTTCTATCTACGAGCAGTACTTC; CDR3aa: CASSLARLAGVSIYEQYF
d_gene: TRBD2; v_gene: TRBV5-1; j_gene: TRBJ2-7; len: 15; abundance: few; CDR3nt: TGCGCCAGCAGCTTGTTGGGGGGGACGGTGGGCGAGCAGTACTTC; CDR3aa: CASSLLGGTVGEQYF
d_gene: -; v_gene: TRBV15; j_gene: TRBJ1-1; len: 14; abundance: -; CDR3nt: TGTGCCACCAGCAGCCAGTGGTTGAACACTGAAGCTTTCTTT; CDR3aa: CATSSQWLNTEAFF
d_gene: TRBD2; v_gene: TRBV6-2/TRBV6-3; j_gene: TRBJ2-1; len: 19; abundance: many; CDR3nt: TGTGCCAGCAGTTACGAGAGAAGGTCCGGACTAGCGGGAGTAGGTGAGCAGTTCTTC; CDR3aa: CASSYERRSGLAGVGEQFF
d_gene: -; v_gene: TRBV2; j_gene: TRBJ2-7; len: 16; abundance: few; CDR3nt: TGTGCCAGCAGGCTATCCCCTGGGGGGGGCCTTCGCGAGCAGTACTTC; CDR3aa: CASRLSPGGGLREQYF
d_gene: -; v_gene: TRBV5-5; j_gene: TRBJ2-4; len: 13; abundance: -; CDR3nt: TGTGCCAGCACGACAGGAGCCAAAAACATTCAGTACTTC; CDR3aa: CASTTGAKNIQYF
d_gene: -; v_gene: TRBV12-3/TRBV12-4; j_gene: TRBJ1-1; len: 15; abundance: few; CDR3nt: TGTGCCAGCAGTTTAGGGAGGGGAGGGGGCACTGAAGCTTTCTTT; CDR3aa: CASSLGRGGGTEAFF
d_gene: -; v_gene: TRBV5-1; j_gene: TRBJ2-2; len: 14; abundance: many; CDR3nt: TGCGCCAGCAGCGAAACAGCGAACACCGGGGAGCTGTTTTTT; CDR3aa: CASSETANTGELFF
d_gene: -; v_gene: TRBV7-3; j_gene: TRBJ2-7; len: 17; abundance: -; CDR3nt: TGTGCCAGCCCGTATTCGTATCGGCAGGACTTAAATCTCGAGCAGTACTTC; CDR3aa: CASPYSYRQDLNLEQYF
d_gene: TRBD1; v_gene: TRBV7-2; j_gene: TRBJ2-7; len: 14; abundance: -; CDR3nt: TGTGCCAGCACCCCGGGACAGGGGGGGGCTCGGCAGTACTTC; CDR3aa: CASTPGQGGARQYF
d_gene: -; v_gene: TRBV7-2; j_gene: TRBJ2-7; len: 16; abundance: -; CDR3nt: TGTGCCAGCAGCAGAGAGGGGCGAGGGGGGTCCTACGAGCAGTACTTC; CDR3aa: CASSREGRGGSYEQYF
d_gene: TRBD1; v_gene: TRBV20-1; j_gene: TRBJ1-2; len: 14; abundance: few; CDR3nt: TGCAGTGCCAACACGGGACAGTTCTCGGATGGCTACACCTTC; CDR3aa: CSANTGQFSDGYTF
d_gene: -; v_gene: TRBV27; j_gene: TRBJ2-2; len: 13; abundance: -; CDR3nt: TGTGCCAGCGGCCGAGATACTCCGGTGGAGCTGTTTTTT; CDR3aa: CASGRDTPVELFF
d_gene: -; v_gene: TRBV11-1; j_gene: TRBJ1-3; len: 18; abundance: few; CDR3nt: TGTGCCAGCAGCTTAGGAGCGCAGGGGAGCGCGTCTGGAAACACCATATATTTT; CDR3aa: CASSLGAQGSASGNTIYF
d_gene: -; v_gene: TRBV29-1; j_gene: TRBJ2-7; len: 13; abundance: many; CDR3nt: TGCAGCGTTGGGAAGACAGAATCCTACGAGCAGTACTTC; CDR3aa: CSVGKTESYEQYF
d_gene: -; v_gene: TRBV29-1; j_gene: TRBJ1-1; len: 15; abundance: -; CDR3nt: TGCAGCGTTGAAGGTGCTTCGGGGGCGAACACTGAAGCTTTCTTT; CDR3aa: CSVEGASGANTEAFF
d_gene: -; v_gene: TRBV10-3; j_gene: TRBJ2-3; len: 14; abundance: -; CDR3nt: TGTGCCATCAGTCCGTTTGGCCCCACAGATACGCAGTATTTT; CDR3aa: CAISPFGPTDTQYF
d_gene: TRBD2; v_gene: TRBV11-2; j_gene: TRBJ2-4; len: 19; abundance: few; CDR3nt: TGTGCCAGCAGCTTTACCCTTTTAGCGGGAGGGCTACCCCAGGACATTCAGTACTTC; CDR3aa: CASSFTLLAGGLPQDIQYF
d_gene: -; v_gene: TRBV5-5; j_gene: TRBJ1-2; len: 13; abundance: -; CDR3nt: TGTGCCAGCAGCTTGCAAGTGGGCTATGGCTACACCTTC; CDR3aa: CASSLQVGYGYTF
d_gene: TRBD1; v_gene: TRBV20-1; j_gene: TRBJ1-6; len: 15; abundance: -; CDR3nt: TGCAGTGCTCATACCCCGGACAGGTCCGATTCACCCCTCCACTTT; CDR3aa: CSAHTPDRSDSPLHF
d_gene: -; v_gene: TRBV5-5; j_gene: TRBJ2-6; len: 14; abundance: -; CDR3nt: TGTGCCAGCAGCTTACGGGCTGGGGCCAACGTCCTGACTTTC; CDR3aa: CASSLRAGANVLTF
d_gene: -; v_gene: TRBV7-3; j_gene: TRBJ2-1; len: 13; abundance: -; CDR3nt: TGTGCCAGCAGCTTAGGGACGGAGAATGAGCAGTTCTTC; CDR3aa: CASSLGTENEQFF
d_gene: -; v_gene: TRBV9; j_gene: TRBJ2-7; len: 11; abundance: few; CDR3nt: TGTGCCAGCAGCGTGGGAAACGAGCAGTACTTC; CDR3aa: CASSVGNEQYF